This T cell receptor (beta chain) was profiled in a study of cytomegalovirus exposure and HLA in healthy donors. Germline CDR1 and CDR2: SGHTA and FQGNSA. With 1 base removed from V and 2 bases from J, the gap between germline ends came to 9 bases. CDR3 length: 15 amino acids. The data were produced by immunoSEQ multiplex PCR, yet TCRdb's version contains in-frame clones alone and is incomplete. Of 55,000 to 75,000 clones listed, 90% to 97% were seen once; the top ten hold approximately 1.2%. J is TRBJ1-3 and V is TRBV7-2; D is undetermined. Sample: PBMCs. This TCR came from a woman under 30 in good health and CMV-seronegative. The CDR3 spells CASSLEPGAGNTIYF. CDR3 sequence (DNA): TGTGCCAGCAGCTTAGAACCCGGGGCTGGAAACACCATATATTTT.